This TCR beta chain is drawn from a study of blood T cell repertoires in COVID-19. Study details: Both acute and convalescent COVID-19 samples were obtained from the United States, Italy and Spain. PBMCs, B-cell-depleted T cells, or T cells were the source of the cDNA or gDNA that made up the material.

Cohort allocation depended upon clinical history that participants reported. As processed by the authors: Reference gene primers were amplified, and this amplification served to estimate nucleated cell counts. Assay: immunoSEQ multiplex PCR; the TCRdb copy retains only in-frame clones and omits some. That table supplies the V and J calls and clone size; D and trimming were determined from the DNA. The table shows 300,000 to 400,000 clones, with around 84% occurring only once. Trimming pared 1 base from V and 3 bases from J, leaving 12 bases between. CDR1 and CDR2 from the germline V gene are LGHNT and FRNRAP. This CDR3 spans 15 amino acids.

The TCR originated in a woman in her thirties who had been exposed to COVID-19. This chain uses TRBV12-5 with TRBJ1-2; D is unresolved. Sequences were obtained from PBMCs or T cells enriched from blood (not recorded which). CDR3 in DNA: TGTGCTAGTGGTTTGGAGGGAGGGATGTACTATGGCTACACCTTC. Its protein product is CASGLEGGMYYGYTF.